This TCR beta chain came from a study of Graves' ophthalmopathy and Graves' hyperthyroidism. Findings and limits, study-wide: In predicting ophthalmopathy progression, the model reached 70.59% sensitivity and 72.22% specificity. Distinction of ophthalmopathy from stable hyperthyroidism by a 13-signature model reached approximately 88% sensitivity and 75% to 83% specificity. The blood repertoire also included most expanded thyroid clonotypes above 0.001 frequency.

Scientists amplified the TCR beta CDR3 regions from RNA transcripts. The workflow started with a first-round RT-PCR run with HTBI primers and then moved on to a second-round multiplex PCR. Each CDR3 protein is one row after TCRdb ran MiXCR on the multiplex PCR reads. The profile covers approximately 330,000 distinct CDR3 sequences, with 17% appearing a single time and around 12% taken by the ten largest. Diagnosis used clinical symptoms, serum thyroxine, TRAb, thyroid ultrasound and orbital computed tomography. This clonotype was seen repeatedly, ten times or more. As yet, its antigen is unknown. The V gene lost 6 bases and the J gene lost 2 bases, with 13 bases spanning the gap. The CDR3 loop spans 14 amino acids. Germline values: CDR1 MDHEN, CDR2 SYDVKM.

This chain links TRBV28 with TRBJ2-5; no clear D gene. The sequence was obtained from an adult man with Graves' ophthalmopathy. Material: peripheral blood. Written as DNA, the CDR3 is TGTGCCAGCAGCTCACGACTCCTACAAGAGACCCAGTACTTC. Its protein product is CASSSRLLQETQYF.